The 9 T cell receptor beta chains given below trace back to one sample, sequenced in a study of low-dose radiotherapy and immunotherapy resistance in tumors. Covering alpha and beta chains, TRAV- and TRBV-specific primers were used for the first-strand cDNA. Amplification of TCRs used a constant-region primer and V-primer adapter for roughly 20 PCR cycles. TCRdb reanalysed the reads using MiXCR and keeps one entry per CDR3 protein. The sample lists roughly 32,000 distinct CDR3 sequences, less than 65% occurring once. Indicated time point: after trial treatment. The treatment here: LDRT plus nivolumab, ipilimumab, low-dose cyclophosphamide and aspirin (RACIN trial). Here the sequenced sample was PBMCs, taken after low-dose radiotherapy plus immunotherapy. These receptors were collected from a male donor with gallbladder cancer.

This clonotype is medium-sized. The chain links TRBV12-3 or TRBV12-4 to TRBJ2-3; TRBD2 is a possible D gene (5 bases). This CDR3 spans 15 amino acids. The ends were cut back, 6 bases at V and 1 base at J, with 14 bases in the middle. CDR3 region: CASSGTSSRTDTQYF. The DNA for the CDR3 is TGTGCCAGCAGCGGAACTAGTTCCCGCACAGATACGCAGTATTTT.

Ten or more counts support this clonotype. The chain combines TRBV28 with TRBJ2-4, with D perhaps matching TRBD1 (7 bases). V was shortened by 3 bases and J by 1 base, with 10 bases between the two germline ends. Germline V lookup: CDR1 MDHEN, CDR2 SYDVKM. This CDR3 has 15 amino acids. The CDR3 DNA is TGTGCCAGCAGTTTCGGGGGACAGGCCAAAAACATTCAGTACTTC. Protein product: CASSFGGQAKNIQYF. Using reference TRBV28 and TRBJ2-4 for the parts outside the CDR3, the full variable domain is DVKVTQSSRYLVKRTGEKVFLECVQDMDHENMFWYRQDPGLGLRLIYFSYDVKMKEKGDIPEGYSVSREKKERFSLILESASTNQTSMYLCASSFGGQAKNIQYFGAGTRLSVL.

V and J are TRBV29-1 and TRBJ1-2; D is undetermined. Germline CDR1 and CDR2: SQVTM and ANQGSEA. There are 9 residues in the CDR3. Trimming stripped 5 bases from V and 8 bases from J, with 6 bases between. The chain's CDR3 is CSVSRGYTF. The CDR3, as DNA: TGCAGCGTTTCCCGCGGCTACACCTTC.

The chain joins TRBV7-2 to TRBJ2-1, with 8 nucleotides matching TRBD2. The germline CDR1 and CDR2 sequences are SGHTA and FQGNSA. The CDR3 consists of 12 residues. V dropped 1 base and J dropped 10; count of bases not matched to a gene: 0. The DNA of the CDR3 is TGTGCCAGCAGCTTAGGGACTAGCGAGCAGTTCTTC. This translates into CASSLGTSEQFF. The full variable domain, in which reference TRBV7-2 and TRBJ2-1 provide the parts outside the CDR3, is GAGVSQSPSNKVTEKGKDVELRCDPISGHTALYWYRQSLGQGLEFLIYFQGNSAPDKSGLPSDRFSAERTGGSVSTLTIQRTQQEDSAVYLCASSLGTSEQFFGPGTRLTVL.

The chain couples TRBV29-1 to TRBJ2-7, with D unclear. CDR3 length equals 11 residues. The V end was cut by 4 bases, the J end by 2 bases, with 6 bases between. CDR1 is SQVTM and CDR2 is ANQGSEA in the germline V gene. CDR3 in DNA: TGCAGCGTTGTAATACCCTACGAGCAGTACTTC. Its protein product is CSVVIPYEQYF.

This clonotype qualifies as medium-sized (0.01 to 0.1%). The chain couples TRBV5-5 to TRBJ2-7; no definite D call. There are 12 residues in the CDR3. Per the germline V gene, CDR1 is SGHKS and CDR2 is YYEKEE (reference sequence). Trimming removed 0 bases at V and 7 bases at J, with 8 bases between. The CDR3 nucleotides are TGTGCCAGCAGCTTGGAGGCTGGGGAGCAGTACTTC. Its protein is CASSLEAGEQYF.

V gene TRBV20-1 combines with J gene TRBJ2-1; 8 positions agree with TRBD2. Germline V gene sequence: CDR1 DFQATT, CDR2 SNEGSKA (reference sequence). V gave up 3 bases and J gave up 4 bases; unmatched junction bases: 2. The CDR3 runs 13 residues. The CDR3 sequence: CSARERGYNEQFF. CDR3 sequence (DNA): TGCAGTGCTAGGGAGCGGGGGTACAATGAGCAGTTCTTC.

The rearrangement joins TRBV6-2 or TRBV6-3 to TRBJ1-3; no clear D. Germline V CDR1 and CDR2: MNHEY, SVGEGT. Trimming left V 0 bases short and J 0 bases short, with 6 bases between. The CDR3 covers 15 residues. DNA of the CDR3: TGTGCCAGCAGTTACTCTCCAGACTCTGGAAACACCATATATTTT. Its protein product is CASSYSPDSGNTIYF.

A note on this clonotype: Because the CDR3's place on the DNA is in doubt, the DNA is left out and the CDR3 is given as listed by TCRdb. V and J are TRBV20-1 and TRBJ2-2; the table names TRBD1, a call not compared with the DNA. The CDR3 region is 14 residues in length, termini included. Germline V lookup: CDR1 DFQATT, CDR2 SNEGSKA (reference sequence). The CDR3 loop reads CSAPGEGTGELFFF.